Below, 14 T cell receptor beta chains from the same sample are listed, as sequenced in a study of blood T cell repertoires in COVID-19. TCRdb's copy holds only in-frame clones and misses some; the assay was immunoSEQ multiplex PCR. The table includes around 70,000 clones, more than 80% detected once. The sequenced sample consisted of peripheral blood. The receptors were gathered from a woman aged 70-85 years with acute or convalescent COVID-19.

The rearrangement uses TRBV14 and TRBJ1-3; perhaps TRBD1 as D (5 bases). V lost 3 bases to trimming and J lost 0 bases, with 9 bases between them. This CDR3 region has 15 residues. CDR1 is SGHDN and CDR2 is FVKESK in the germline V gene. This CDR3 is CASSHRASSGNTIYF. The CDR3 DNA follows: TGTGCCAGCAGCCACAGGGCAAGCTCTGGAAACACCATATATTTT.

The V gene is TRBV11-3, the J gene TRBJ1-2; possibly TRBD1 for D (6 bases). V was clipped by 3 bases and J by 7 bases, with 12 bases between them. This CDR3 spans 13 amino acids. From germline, CDR1 is SGHNT and CDR2 YENEEA. DNA for the CDR3: TGTGCCAGCAGCTTGCCGACAGGTCGTGGCTACACCTTC. It encodes CASSLPTGRGYTF. The complete variable domain, with remaining parts taken from reference TRBV11-3 and TRBJ1-2, reads EAGVVQSPRYKIIEKKQPVAFWCNPISGHNTLYWYLQNLGQGPELLIRYENEEAVDDSQLPKDRFSAERLKGVDSTLKIQPAELGDSAVYLCASSLPTGRGYTFGSGTRLTVV.

V and J are TRBV6-5 and TRBJ1-6; 7 bases are a match to TRBD1. Trimming at V came to 2 bases and at J to 5 bases, leaving 6 bases not matched to a gene. Germline V gene data show CDR1 as MNHEY and CDR2 as SVGAGI. The CDR3 consists of 16 residues. DNA for the CDR3: TGTGCCAGCAGTTACACGGGGACAGCAGATAATTCACCCCTCCACTTT. Translating gives CASSYTGTADNSPLHF.

On this clone: The sample contains more than one DNA sequence encoding this CDR3. V and J are TRBV28 and TRBJ1-5; maybe TRBD1 (5 bases). This CDR3 contains 12 residues. In germline, CDR1 is MDHEN, CDR2 SYDVKM. Between the trimmed V and J ends, which lost 6 bases and 6 bases, there was a span of 9 bases. CDR3 amino acids: CASRGGVQPQHF. The CDR3, as DNA: TGTGCCAGCAGGGGAGGGGTTCAGCCCCAGCATTTT.

The chain carries TRBV28 and TRBJ1-2; 8 bases match TRBD1. The trim removed 8 bases at V and 12 bases at J, leaving 11 bases unmatched. The CDR3 has 12 amino acids. Germline assignment: CDR1 MDHEN and CDR2 SYDVKM. Here the CDR3 DNA reads TGTGCCAGCGGACCACCCGGACAGGGAGACACCTTC. It codes for CASGPPGQGDTF.

The genes are TRBV10-1 and TRBJ2-3, with 14 positions matching TRBD2. The germline CDR1 and CDR2 sequences are WNHNN and SYGVQD (reference sequence). The V segment lost 3 bases and the J segment 6 bases; nucleotides outside the gene matches: 2. The CDR3 sequence is 15 residues long. CDR3 DNA: TGCGCCAGCAGTGACCGGACTAGCGGGAGGGATACGCAGTATTTT. Its protein product is CASSDRTSGRDTQYF.

J is TRBJ1-2 and V is TRBV19; 7 nucleotides line up with TRBD1. CDR1 and CDR2 (germline): LNHDA, SQIVND (reference sequence). The CDR3 runs to 14 residues. Trimming took 5 bases from V and 2 from J; bases not matched to a gene: 5. The CDR3 protein is CASSPDRTNYGYTF. Written as DNA, the CDR3 is TGTGCCAGTAGTCCGGACAGGACCAACTATGGCTACACCTTC. Full variable domain (rest looked up from reference TRBV19 and TRBJ1-2): DGGITQSPKYLFRKEGQNVTLSCEQNLNHDAMYWYRQDPGQGLRLIYYSQIVNDFQKGDIAEGYSVSREKKESFPLTVTSAQKNPTAFYLCASSPDRTNYGYTFGSGTRLTVV.

The CDR3 spells CASSRTEGRTEAFF. For the CDR3, the DNA is TGTGCCAGCTCACGGACAGAAGGCCGTACTGAAGCTTTCTTT. V and J are TRBV18 and TRBJ1-1, with D tentatively TRBD1 (6 bases). The length of the CDR3 is 14 residues. V shed 4 bases and J shed 5 bases, with 14 bases lying between them. The germline V gene has CDR1 KGHSH and CDR2 LQKENI.

On this clone itself: One end of the junction is discordant with germline, which a read error may explain. The chain carries TRBV11-2 and TRBJ1-5; no clear D gene. Germline values: CDR1 SGHAT, CDR2 FQNNGV. The CDR3 totals 15 residues. The CDR3 DNA reads TGTGCCAGCAGCTTGTCTTCGGGGAATAATCGGCCCCAGCATTTT. It encodes CASSLSSGNNRPQHF.

The rearrangement uses TRBV28 and TRBJ1-2; 7 positions agree with TRBD1. The CDR3 loop spans 15 amino acids. Germline CDR1 reads MDHEN; CDR2 reads SYDVKM. The V and J ends lost 3 bases and 5 bases, in that order; junction bases with no gene match: 9. Here the CDR3 DNA reads TGTGCCAGCAGTTTTCTGACAGGGCGTTGGTATGGCTACACCTTC. Encoded protein: CASSFLTGRWYGYTF.

The V and J genes are TRBV28 and TRBJ1-2; no reliable D call. V shed 3 bases and J shed 2 bases, with 7 bases lying between them. Germline loops: CDR1 MDHEN, CDR2 SYDVKM. The CDR3 covers 13 residues. CDR3 residues: CASSLGQNYGYTF. The DNA of the CDR3 is TGTGCCAGCAGTTTGGGCCAGAACTATGGCTACACCTTC.

The chain couples TRBV7-2 to TRBJ2-7; 9 positions match TRBD1. With V trimmed by 6 bases and J by 2 bases, 5 bases remained unmatched. This CDR3 comprises 14 residues. The germline V gene has CDR1 SGHTA and CDR2 FQGNSA. The CDR3 loop is CASRYRGRTYEQYF. CDR3 bases: TGTGCCAGCAGGTACAGGGGGCGGACCTACGAGCAGTACTTC.

The rearrangement joins TRBV28 to TRBJ2-2, with a tentative D call TRBD2 (6 bases). Trimming took 6 bases from V and 1 from J, leaving 9 bases between them. CDR1 and CDR2 from the germline V gene are MDHEN and SYDVKM. This CDR3 contains 14 residues. Here the CDR3 reads CASRRLVNTGELFF. CDR3 bases: TGTGCCAGCAGAAGACTAGTGAACACCGGGGAGCTGTTTTTT.

The V gene is TRBV19, the J gene TRBJ1-1; D gene ambiguous. V shed 2 bases and J shed 0 bases, with 10 bases lying between them. Germline V lookup: CDR1 LNHDA, CDR2 SQIVND (reference sequence). The CDR3 has 15 residues. The CDR3 bases are TGTGCCAGTAGTATATACAACAGCATGAACACTGAAGCTTTCTTT. This sequence encodes CASSIYNSMNTEAFF.